This TCR beta chain is drawn from a study of STAT5B mutations in CD4+ large granular lymphocyte leukemia. Across the study: Among healthy donors, a particular HLA allele went with more CDR3 'QG' motifs. Study findings and constraints: Compared with healthy controls (2/35), patient top clones favored TRBV06 (8/27).

The V segment lost 4 bases and the J segment 8 bases; nucleotides outside the gene matches: 2. The CDR3 totals 13 residues. CDR1 is MNHEY and CDR2 is SMNVEV in the germline V gene (reference sequence). For this clone: What it binds is not known.

The survey-level immunoSEQ assay was used. Generated by immunoSEQ multiplex PCR, the TCRdb table keeps only in-frame clones and is missing some. The table has around 34,000 clones, 85% seen once. The sample taken for sequencing was CD4+ T cells from blood buffy coats. This sequence was found in a human donor in good health. This chain joins TRBV27 and TRBJ1-2; 12 positions agree with TRBD1. The CDR3 sequence: CASSWGQGAGYTF. The DNA for the CDR3 is TGTGCCAGCAGTTGGGGACAGGGGGCAGGCTACACCTTC.